Below, 22 T cell receptor beta chains from the same sample are listed, as sequenced in a study of T cell responses to AZD1222 COVID-19 vaccine. Profiling relied on immunoSEQ multiplex PCR, and the TCRdb table lists in-frame clones only, not all of them. In the table there are roughly 140,000 clones, approximately 89% of which are singletons. The source material was peripheral blood, sampled on day 0 of AZD1222 vaccination. Receptors were obtained from an adult in good health.

This rearrangement joins TRBV29-1 to TRBJ1-1; the D is unclear. The V gene lost 1 base and the J gene lost 3 bases, with 9 bases spanning the gap. The length of the CDR3 is 13 residues. The V gene's germline CDR1 is SQVTM and CDR2 ANQGSEA. The chain's CDR3 is CSVEGGLHTEAFF. DNA for the CDR3: TGCAGCGTTGAAGGAGGGTTGCACACTGAAGCTTTCTTT.

This chain links TRBV6-5 with TRBJ1-5, with 8 bases lining up with TRBD1. Germline loops: CDR1 MNHEY, CDR2 SVGAGI. The trim removed 6 bases at V and 5 bases at J, leaving 0 bases unmatched. This CDR3 is 12 amino acids long. CDR3 loop: CASRTGDQPQHF. The CDR3 DNA follows: TGTGCCAGCAGGACAGGGGATCAGCCCCAGCATTTT.

Note on this clone: A read error may account for a junction end that differs from germline. This sequence joins TRBV19 and TRBJ1-1; possibly TRBD1 for D (6 bases). The CDR3 spans 14 residues. Germline loops: CDR1 LNHDA, CDR2 SQIVND (reference sequence). The CDR3 DNA reads TGTGCCAATAGTATGGGGGGCTGGAACACTGAAGCTTTCTTT. Translated: CANSMGGWNTEAFF.

The genes are TRBV11-2 and TRBJ2-7, with a weak D call TRBD1 (6 bases). V lost 5 bases to trimming and J lost 5 bases, with 13 bases between them. The germline CDR1 and CDR2 sequences are SGHAT and FQNNGV. The CDR3 extends over 13 amino acids. The CDR3 DNA sequence: TGTGCCAGCAGCCCAAAGACAGGAGACGAGCAGTACTTC. This encodes CASSPKTGDEQYF.

V and J are TRBV6-5 and TRBJ2-7; 10 bases are shared with TRBD2. This CDR3 has 15 residues. The germline V gene has CDR1 MNHEY and CDR2 SVGAGI. Trimming cost V 2 bases and J 1 base; bases outside gene matches: 2. The CDR3 DNA reads as TGTGCCAGCAGTTACAGTAGCGGGGGGTCCTACGAGCAGTACTTC. Translation: CASSYSSGGSYEQYF.

The chain has TRBV5-5 and TRBJ2-1; 8 nucleotides agree with TRBD2. Germline V gene sequence: CDR1 SGHKS, CDR2 YYEKEE (reference sequence). The CDR3 runs to 17 residues. The trim removed 1 base at V and 4 bases at J, leaving 10 bases unmatched. Here the CDR3 reads CASSLMGTSGLYNEQFF. The CDR3 DNA sequence: TGTGCCAGCAGCTTGATGGGAACTAGCGGACTATACAATGAGCAGTTCTTC.

The chain links TRBV7-2 to TRBJ2-3; a weak D match, TRBD1 (5 bases). The germline V gene has CDR1 SGHTA and CDR2 FQGNSA. This CDR3 spans 13 amino acids. Trimming pared 4 bases from V and 6 bases from J, leaving 11 bases between. The CDR3 nucleotides read TGTGCCAGCAGCTGGCAGGGATCCGATACGCAGTATTTT. It encodes CASSWQGSDTQYF. The full variable domain, rest sourced from reference TRBV7-2 and TRBJ2-3, is GAGVSQSPSNKVTEKGKDVELRCDPISGHTALYWYRQSLGQGLEFLIYFQGNSAPDKSGLPSDRFSAERTGGSVSTLTIQRTQQEDSAVYLCASSWQGSDTQYFGPGTRLTVL.

The rearrangement uses TRBV6-5 and TRBJ2-7; D is possibly TRBD1 (6 bases). V lost 0 bases, J lost 6 bases, and 9 bases lay in between. The CDR3 has 13 amino acids. Looked up from germline, CDR1 is MNHEY and CDR2 is SVGAGI. CDR3 nucleotide sequence: TGTGCCAGCAGTTACTCAAACAGGGTCGAGCAGTACTTC. Its protein is CASSYSNRVEQYF.

Here the CDR3 DNA reads TGTGCCAGCAGCTTGGCCGATCGGGACACCTACTCCTACGAGCAGTACTTC. It translates to CASSLADRDTYSYEQYF. This chain connects TRBV5-8 to TRBJ2-7, with D possibly being TRBD1 (6 bases). V was clipped by 0 bases and J by 0 bases, with 16 bases between them. There are 17 residues in the CDR3. The germline V gene has CDR1 SGHTS and CDR2 YDEGEE.

This chain links TRBV19 with TRBJ1-5; TRBD1 is a possible D gene (5 bases). CDR1 and CDR2 from the germline V gene are LNHDA and SQIVND (reference sequence). The CDR3 loop spans 17 amino acids. The germline V and J ends were trimmed by 1 base and 0 bases, with 13 bases remaining between them. CDR3 amino acids: CASSIASPGFSNQPQHF. In DNA, the CDR3 is TGTGCCAGTAGTATAGCTTCCCCAGGGTTTAGCAATCAGCCCCAGCATTTT.

For the CDR3, the DNA is TGTGCCAGCAGCTTAGGCCCGACAGGGGGTAATGGCTACACCTTC. Protein: CASSLGPTGGNGYTF. The chain couples TRBV7-9 to TRBJ1-2, with 9 bases lining up with TRBD1. CDR3 length: 15 amino acids. V lost 1 base to trimming and J lost 6 bases; unmatched junction nucleotides: 6. Germline CDR1 and CDR2: SEHNR and FQNEAQ (reference sequence).

The chain has TRBV4-3 and TRBJ2-4; 9 bases fit TRBD2. There are 17 residues in the CDR3. J lost 6 bases, V lost 4 bases, and 13 bases had no gene match. The germline V gene has CDR1 LGHNA and CDR2 YSLEER. The CDR3 spells CASSLQITATSGNIQYF. The CDR3, as DNA: TGCGCCAGCAGCCTCCAAATCACGGCGACTAGCGGAAACATTCAGTACTTC.

J is TRBJ1-2 and V is TRBV5-1, with TRBD1 matching 11 bases. V shed 4 bases and J 7 bases; nucleotides not matched to a gene: 6. The V gene's germline CDR1 is SGHRS and CDR2 YFSETQ. This CDR3 has 14 amino acids. CDR3 loop: CASSPGQGAFGYTF. For the CDR3, the DNA is TGCGCCAGCAGCCCAGGACAGGGGGCTTTTGGCTACACCTTC. Combining the CDR3 with reference TRBV5-1 and TRBJ1-2 gives the whole variable domain KAGVTQTPRYLIKTRGQQVTLSCSPISGHRSVSWYQQTPGQGLQFLFEYFSETQRNKGNFPGRFSGRQFSNSRSEMNVSTLELGDSALYLCASSPGQGAFGYTFGSGTRLTVV.

The chain combines TRBV19 with TRBJ1-5; 7 bases map to TRBD1. The germline V gene has CDR1 LNHDA and CDR2 SQIVND (reference sequence). The CDR3 covers 13 residues. V dropped 8 bases and J dropped 3; count of bases not matched to a gene: 4. CDR3 DNA sequence: TGTGCCAGTTCTGGGACAGCCAATCAGCCCCAGCATTTT. It translates to CASSGTANQPQHF.

The chain is built from TRBV18 and TRBJ2-1; D ambiguous. From germline, CDR1 is KGHSH and CDR2 LQKENI. The CDR3 extends over 12 amino acids. Trimming removed 2 bases at V and 4 bases at J, with 3 bases between. This CDR3 reads CASSPLYNEQFF. In DNA form, the CDR3 reads TGTGCCAGCTCACCATTATACAATGAGCAGTTCTTC.

The CDR3 DNA reads TGTGCCAGCAGTTTAGATGGGGGCGAGCAGTACTTC. It yields the protein CASSLDGGEQYF. The J gene is TRBJ2-7, the V gene TRBV12-3 or TRBV12-4; D is possibly TRBD1 or TRBD2 (5 bases each). Trimming shortened V by 1 base and J by 6 bases, and 7 bases separated the two germline ends. This CDR3 region has 12 residues.

The rearrangement uses TRBV7-2 and TRBJ1-3, with TRBD1 matching over 8 bases. Germline CDR1 SGHTA, CDR2 FQGNSA. The CDR3 runs 16 residues. V shed 3 bases, J shed 0 bases, and the junction held 4 bases outside the gene matches. CDR3 protein: CASSLGQDSSGNTIYF. In DNA, the CDR3 is TGTGCCAGCAGCTTGGGACAGGATAGCTCTGGAAACACCATATATTTT.

CDR3 sequence (DNA): TGTGCCAGCAGCCAAGGGGCAGCGAGGACCTACGAGCAGTACTTC. This encodes CASSQGAARTYEQYF. The chain uses TRBV7-6 and TRBJ2-7; D is possibly TRBD1 (5 bases). CDR1 is SGHVS and CDR2 is FNYEAQ in the germline V gene. CDR3 length: 15 residues. V shed 5 bases and J shed 2 bases, with 16 bases lying between them.

CDR3 amino acids: CASSSGLAPDTQYF. Here the CDR3 DNA reads TGTGCCAGCAGCTCCGGACTAGCACCAGATACGCAGTATTTT. The J gene is TRBJ2-3, the V gene TRBV7-2, with 8 bases aligning to TRBD2. There are 14 residues in the CDR3. With 4 bases clipped from V and 4 bases from J, the junction kept 4 bases outside the gene matches. The germline V gene encodes CDR1 SGHTA and CDR2 FQGNSA. Full variable domain (rest looked up from reference TRBV7-2 and TRBJ2-3): GAGVSQSPSNKVTEKGKDVELRCDPISGHTALYWYRQSLGQGLEFLIYFQGNSAPDKSGLPSDRFSAERTGGSVSTLTIQRTQQEDSAVYLCASSSGLAPDTQYFGPGTRLTVL.

The rearrangement links TRBV9 to TRBJ2-7, with TRBD2 matching 7 bases. The germline V gene encodes CDR1 SGDLS and CDR2 YYNGEE. V shed 2 bases, J shed 2 bases, and the junction held 7 bases outside the gene matches. This CDR3 contains 15 residues. Here the CDR3 DNA reads TGTGCCAGCAGCGTGGGGGGAGGGGTCCCCTACGAGCAGTACTTC. It codes for CASSVGGGVPYEQYF.

The gene calls are TRBV28 and TRBJ2-2, with D unclear. The CDR3 totals 15 residues. Germline assignment: CDR1 MDHEN and CDR2 SYDVKM. Trimming cost V 3 bases and J 1 base, with 9 bases left between them. The CDR3 DNA sequence: TGTGCCAGCAGTTTTCTTGGCGGGAACACCGGGGAGCTGTTTTTT. The encoded protein is CASSFLGGNTGELFF.

The chain uses TRBV7-9 and TRBJ1-5; D remains ambiguous. This CDR3 comprises 11 residues. Germline lookup yields CDR1 SEHNR and CDR2 FQNEAQ (reference sequence). V shed 2 bases and J shed 9 bases, with 5 bases lying between them. The CDR3 protein is CASSLLGPQHF. In nucleotides, the CDR3 is TGTGCCAGCAGCTTACTCGGGCCCCAGCATTTT.